These 32 T cell receptor beta chains share one sample of origin, sequenced in a study of prognosis after radiotherapy for stage I lung cancer. Two rounds of multiplex PCR amplified TCR beta CDR3 from genomic DNA. The first PCR round targeted every TRBV and TRBJ gene with specific primers. TCRdb re-derived calls from the multiplex PCR reads in MiXCR, one entry per CDR3 protein. The sample carries some 13,000 distinct CDR3 sequences, roughly 50% recorded once. Specimen: PBMCs, collected before or after stereotactic body radiation therapy (not recorded which). These receptors were obtained from a donor older than 45 with non-small cell lung cancer.

V gene TRBV20-1 combines with J gene TRBJ1-6; D is unresolved. The CDR3 length is 12 residues. Germline V gene sequence: CDR1 DFQATT, CDR2 SNEGSKA (reference sequence). CDR3 coding DNA: TGCAGCGCGGCAGGACCGAATTCACCCCTCCACTTT. As protein: CSAAGPNSPLHF.

As regards this clonotype: This is likely an artifact of a read error, given a far larger clone one base away. V and J are TRBV6-8 and TRBJ1-2; D is unresolved. Deletions cut 6 bases from V and 6 bases from J, with 14 bases between. The CDR3 length is 13 residues. Germline V CDR1 and CDR2: MNHGY, SAAAGT. The DNA of the CDR3 is TGTGCCAGCAGCGACGGAAAGGACCATGGCTACACCTTC. Translated, it gives CASSDGKDHGYTF.

By sample share, this clonotype is medium-sized. The chain employs TRBV7-9 and TRBJ2-7, with 9 bases matching TRBD1. Germline V gene lookup returns CDR1 SEHNR and CDR2 FQNEAQ (reference sequence). The CDR3 covers 14 residues. The junction had 1 base not matched to a gene; V was cut back by 1 base and J by 3 bases. The CDR3 region is CASSLGGQGYEQYF. The CDR3 DNA is TGTGCCAGCAGCTTAGGGGGACAGGGCTACGAGCAGTACTTC.

At least ten counts were recorded for this clonotype. The chain employs TRBV24-1 and TRBJ2-1, with D possibly TRBD1 on 6 matching bases. CDR3 length equals 14 residues. CDR1 is KGHDR, CDR2 SFDVKD, per germline. V shed 2 bases and J shed 3 bases, with 7 bases lying between them. This chain's CDR3 is CATSDSDSYNEQFF. CDR3 nucleotide sequence: TGTGCCACCAGTGATTCGGACAGCTACAATGAGCAGTTCTTC.

This clonotype was counted ten times or more. J is TRBJ2-3 and V is TRBV6-1; the match to TRBD1 covers 7 bases. CDR3 size: 13 residues. Per germline, CDR1 MNHNS and CDR2 SASEGT. The trim removed 7 bases at V and 3 bases at J, leaving 4 bases unmatched. The CDR3 here is CASTDRETDTQYF. The CDR3 region has the DNA TGTGCCAGCACCGACAGGGAGACAGATACGCAGTATTTT.

The CDR3 here is CASSFQGEGTQYF. The CDR3, as DNA: TGTGCCAGCAGCTTTCAAGGTGAAGGTACGCAGTATTTT. J is TRBJ2-3 and V is TRBV7-9; no reliable D call. V was cut by 3 bases and J by 8 bases, with 12 bases left in between. The germline gives CDR1 SEHNR, CDR2 FQNEAQ (reference sequence). The CDR3 sequence is 13 residues long.

This chain uses TRBV6-1 with TRBJ2-7, with a weak D call TRBD2 (6 bases). Germline V gives CDR1 MNHNS, CDR2 SASEGT. CDR3 length: 15 amino acids. V lost 9 bases and J lost 2, with 20 bases in between. This chain's CDR3 is CASEGGGAGAYEQYF. The CDR3 nucleotides are TGTGCCAGTGAAGGTGGCGGAGCGGGCGCCTACGAGCAGTACTTC.

This clonotype was recorded many times. The V call is TRBV11-2, the J call TRBJ1-4, with D uncertain. In germline, CDR1 is SGHAT, CDR2 FQNNGV. The CDR3 runs 15 residues. V lost 6 bases and J lost 3, with 14 bases in between. CDR3: CASSLGGISNEKLFF. Written as DNA, the CDR3 is TGTGCCAGCAGTCTAGGAGGGATTTCTAATGAAAAACTGTTTTTT.

This chain uses TRBV7-2 with TRBJ2-1; the D gene is possibly TRBD2 (6 bases). The CDR3 loop spans 17 amino acids. V lost 4 bases and J lost 5, with 21 bases in between. CDR1 and CDR2 (germline): SGHTA, FQGNSA. The DNA of the CDR3 is TGTACCAGCAGCTCCTTGTGGGCGGGATTTTCACACAATGAGCAGTTCTTC. It yields the protein CTSSSLWAGFSHNEQFF.

Worth noting for this clonotype: Since a far larger clone is one base different, this is likely a read error. The V gene is TRBV7-2, the J gene TRBJ2-1; 7 bases agree with TRBD2. V shed 5 bases and J 6 bases; nucleotides not matched to a gene: 22. Germline CDR1 SGHTA, CDR2 FQGNSA. The CDR3 has 19 amino acids. This chain's CDR3 is CASSTPLWGRTRGSNEQFF. CDR3 nucleotide sequence: TGTGCCAGCAGCACCCCTTTGTGGGGTAGGACTAGGGGTTCCAATGAGCAGTTCTTC. Looking up the rest from reference TRBV7-2 and TRBJ2-1 gives the full variable domain: GAGVSQSPSNKVTEKGKDVELRCDPISGHTALYWYRQSLGQGLEFLIYFQGNSAPDKSGLPSDRFSAERTGGSVSTLTIQRTQQEDSAVYLCASSTPLWGRTRGSNEQFFGPGTRLTVL.

The chain combines TRBV5-4 with TRBJ2-7; D is possibly TRBD2 (6 bases). Trimming shortened V by 1 base and J by 6 bases, and 11 bases separated the two germline ends. This CDR3 region has 13 residues. Germline lookup yields CDR1 SGHNT and CDR2 YYREEE (reference sequence). CDR3 coding DNA: TGTGCCAGCAGCTTGAGTGGCGGGATCGAGCAGTACTTC. Protein product: CASSLSGGIEQYF.

Details on this clonotype: A read error is likely here: a far larger clone is one base away. The chain carries TRBV6-8 and TRBJ2-7; perhaps TRBD1 as D (6 bases). CDR1 and CDR2 (germline): MNHGY, SAAAGT. Trimming removed 4 bases from V and 5 bases from J, with 21 bases in between. This CDR3 is 16 amino acids long. The CDR3 DNA is TGTGCCAGCAGTTTCCCCGCGCTACAGGGTCGGCACGAGCAGTACTTC. Amino acids: CASSFPALQGRHEQYF.

This clonotype came up many times. The chain links TRBV29-1 to TRBJ2-5; D ambiguous. Germline V gives CDR1 SQVTM, CDR2 ANQGSEA. This CDR3 region has 14 residues. V lost 5 bases and J lost 3, with 16 bases in between. The CDR3 DNA reads TGCAGCGTTAGGCCCTCGGTGCGAGAAGAGACCCAGTACTTC. This encodes CSVRPSVREETQYF.

This clonotype was picked up many times. One base away lies a much larger clone, so this may be a sequencing read error. The chain carries TRBV6-1 and TRBJ2-3; possibly TRBD1 or TRBD2 for D (5 bases each). This CDR3 region has 12 residues. The V gene's germline CDR1 is MNHNS and CDR2 SASEGT. CDR3 DNA: TGTGCCAGCAGCGGGATCACAGGTACGCAGTATTTT. Translating it yields CASSGITGTQYF.

Worth noting for this clonotype: A read error is the likely source, as a far larger clone sits one nucleotide away. This sequence joins TRBV12-3 or TRBV12-4 and TRBJ1-2, with D possibly being TRBD1 (6 bases). This CDR3 comprises 14 residues. V was trimmed by 5 bases and J by 9 bases, leaving 19 bases between them. CDR3 sequence (DNA): TGTGCCAGCAGTCGTAGGGGGAGACTATCCCGCTACACCTTC. Translated: CASSRRGRLSRYTF.

The chain couples TRBV7-2 to TRBJ2-1; TRBD2 agrees at 14 bases. V was clipped by 1 base and J by 6 bases; unmatched bases: 2. The CDR3 consists of 16 residues. Germline V gene data show CDR1 as SGHTA and CDR2 as FQGNSA. This CDR3 is CASSLVGTSGGNEQFF. CDR3 DNA sequence: TGTGCCAGCAGCTTAGTCGGGACTAGCGGGGGCAATGAGCAGTTCTTC.

This clonotype was recorded at least ten times. V usage is TRBV7-9 and J usage is TRBJ1-4, with 8 bases matching TRBD1. V dropped 5 bases and J dropped 10; count of bases not matched to a gene: 12. From germline, CDR1 is SEHNR and CDR2 FQNEAQ (reference sequence). CDR3 length: 15 residues. The CDR3 spells CASSTPGGKRGKLFF. For the CDR3, the DNA is TGTGCCAGCAGCACCCCAGGGGGCAAGCGCGGAAAACTGTTTTTT.

On this clonotype itself: A far larger clone lies a single base away; this is likely a read error. The chain employs TRBV7-3 and TRBJ2-1, with a possible D match to TRBD2 (6 bases). The CDR3 extends over 14 amino acids. In germline, CDR1 is SGHTA, CDR2 FQGTGA. V lost 5 bases to trimming and J lost 6 bases, with 14 bases between them. CDR3 nucleotide sequence: TGTGCCAGCAGCCTCCTAGCGAGAGCCAATGAGCAGTTCTTC. It codes for CASSLLARANEQFF.

Comments on this clonotype: With a far larger clone one base away, a read error is the likely cause. The chain is built from TRBV7-2 and TRBJ1-1; D is unresolved. The CDR3 loop spans 12 amino acids. CDR1 and CDR2 (germline): SGHTA, FQGNSA. The CDR3 DNA follows: TGTGCCAGCAGCTTTCAGGATTCACCCCTCAACTTT. Its protein product is CASSFQDSPLNF.

There are many counts of this clonotype. The chain is built from TRBV5-1 and TRBJ2-3; a possible D gene is TRBD2 (6 bases). V was shortened by 0 bases and J by 4 bases, with 9 bases between the two germline ends. The germline CDR1 and CDR2 sequences are SGHRS and YFSETQ. This CDR3 has 14 amino acids. The CDR3 DNA reads TGCGCCAGCAGCTTGGGGGGGGTCGCAGATACGCAGTATTTT. It encodes CASSLGGVADTQYF.

As for this clonotype: The junction does not match germline at one end; this may be a read error. The genes are TRBV7-8 and TRBJ2-5; 10 bases fit TRBD2. This CDR3 contains 14 residues. Germline lookup yields CDR1 SGHVS and CDR2 FQNEAQ. This chain's CDR3 is CASSLLAGKETHYF. Written as DNA, the CDR3 is TGTGCCAGCAGCCTACTAGCGGGGAAAGAGACCCATTACTTC.

This chain links TRBV6-2 or TRBV6-3 with TRBJ2-2, with a possible D match to TRBD2 (6 bases). The V end was cut by 9 bases, the J end by 7 bases, with 21 bases between. This CDR3 comprises 15 residues. Germline CDR1 MNHEY, CDR2 SVGEGT. The CDR3 sequence is CARTKGGIMGGELFF. CDR3 in DNA: TGTGCCAGAACCAAGGGCGGGATAATGGGCGGGGAGCTGTTTTTT.

V gene TRBV6-5 combines with J gene TRBJ1-5, with D hard to call. The CDR3 is 19 residues long. CDR1 MNHEY and CDR2 SVGAGI come from the germline V gene. The V end lost 0 bases, the J end lost 1 base, and 19 bases lay between the germline ends. CDR3 DNA sequence: TGTGCCAGCAGTTACTCTTCCGGGTCGGGGATTGAAAGCAATCAGCCCCAGCATTTT. Translated, it gives CASSYSSGSGIESNQPQHF.

With regard to this clonotype: A far larger clone is only one base removed, so a read error is likely. This chain joins TRBV9 and TRBJ2-1; TRBD2 matches 9 bases. The junction had 17 bases not matched to a gene; V was cut back by 4 bases and J by 9 bases. The germline V gene encodes CDR1 SGDLS and CDR2 YYNGEE. This CDR3 has 17 amino acids. CDR3 sequence: CASSSPARTSVRSEQFF. CDR3 nucleotide sequence: TGTGCCAGCAGCTCTCCGGCTCGGACTAGCGTGAGAAGTGAGCAGTTCTTC.

V gene TRBV28 combines with J gene TRBJ2-1, with 7 nucleotides matching TRBD2. Germline V CDR1 and CDR2: MDHEN, SYDVKM. The CDR3 sequence is 15 residues long. Losses at the gene ends were 5 bases for V and 5 bases for J; bases not matched to a gene: 9. The CDR3 DNA sequence: TGTGCCAGCAGTCCCTGGGGGGGAACTAACAATGAGCAGTTCTTC. Protein sequence: CASSPWGGTNNEQFF.

This rearrangement joins TRBV18 to TRBJ2-3, with 9 bases identical to TRBD1. The germline V gene has CDR1 KGHSH and CDR2 LQKENI. Losses at the gene ends were 5 bases for V and 3 bases for J; bases not matched to a gene: 3. This CDR3 contains 14 residues. The CDR3 DNA sequence: TGTGCCAGCTCAGCGGGACAGGGTACAGATACGCAGTATTTT. Translated: CASSAGQGTDTQYF.

This clonotype was picked up many times. The rearrangement joins TRBV7-9 to TRBJ2-3; 9 bases match TRBD1. Germline assignment: CDR1 SEHNR and CDR2 FQNEAQ (reference sequence). The CDR3 length is 14 residues. Trimming cost V 0 bases and J 5 bases; bases outside gene matches: 0. CDR3 nucleotide sequence: TGTGCCAGCAGCTTAGCGGGACAGGGAGATACGCAGTATTTT. It translates to CASSLAGQGDTQYF. The full variable domain, rest sourced from reference TRBV7-9 and TRBJ2-3, is DTGVSQNPRHKITKRGQNVTFRCDPISEHNRLYWYRQTLGQGPEFLTYFQNEAQLEKSRLLSDRFSAERPKGSFSTLEIQRTEQGDSAMYLCASSLAGQGDTQYFGPGTRLTVL.

The chain couples TRBV3-2 to TRBJ1-2. TRBV3-2 is marked as a pseudogene. The CDR3 extends over 15 amino acids. CDR3 DNA sequence: TGTGCCAGCAGCCAAGCGCATGACATTAATGGTGGCTACACCTTC. Its protein is CASSQAHDINGGYTF.

The chain combines TRBV7-9 with TRBJ2-7; 9 nucleotides line up with TRBD2. The junction had 13 bases not matched to a gene; V was cut back by 5 bases and J by 8 bases. The length of the CDR3 is 15 residues. The germline V gene has CDR1 SEHNR and CDR2 FQNEAQ (reference sequence). Written as DNA, the CDR3 is TGTGCCAGCAGCCCGCGGGGGGGGGATACTACGAAGCAGTACTTC. It translates to CASSPRGGDTTKQYF.

A few counts support this clonotype. The CDR3 loop reads CSASPNANHDEQFF. In DNA form, the CDR3 reads TGCAGTGCTAGTCCGAACGCGAATCACGATGAGCAGTTCTTC. The chain joins TRBV20-1 to TRBJ2-1; D not resolved. V was clipped by 3 bases and J by 8 bases, with 17 bases between them. Germline V lookup: CDR1 DFQATT, CDR2 SNEGSKA (reference sequence). The CDR3 loop spans 14 amino acids.

The chain couples TRBV20-1 to TRBJ1-2, with 10 bases that match TRBD1. Per the germline V gene, CDR1 is DFQATT and CDR2 is SNEGSKA (reference sequence). CDR3 size: 14 residues. V trimming: 5 bases; J trimming: 2 bases; junction bases outside the gene matches: 5. The DNA of the CDR3 is TGCAGTGCTTCCGGGACAGGGGAAAACTATGGCTACACCTTC. Translating it yields CSASGTGENYGYTF.

On this clonotype: This likely came from a read error, as a far larger clone is one base away. The chain links TRBV10-3 to TRBJ1-4; 7 nucleotides match TRBD1. Per germline, CDR1 ENHRY and CDR2 SYGVKD. The CDR3 has 13 residues. The CDR3 region is CATRQGPREKLVF. CDR3 in DNA: TGTGCCACCCGACAGGGACCAAGGGAAAAACTGGTTTTT.